The 26 T cell receptor beta chains below come from one sample, sequenced in a study of T cell changes during pregnancy in multiple sclerosis. Assay used: immunoSEQ multiplex PCR; TCRdb lists only in-frame clones, some missing. Among 50,000 to 70,000 clones listed, around 91% were seen once. The source was peripheral blood, collected in the third trimester of pregnancy. Receptors were obtained from a female donor in good health, enrolled as a control in a pregnancy study.

This chain connects TRBV2 to TRBJ2-3; possibly TRBD2 for D (5 bases). The V gene's germline CDR1 is SNHLY and CDR2 FYNNEI. This CDR3 has 14 amino acids. V gave up 10 bases and J gave up 2 bases, with 16 bases separating them. The CDR3 DNA follows: TGTGCCACAACCGGGGAGCTGATCACAGATACGCAGTATTTT. It specifies CATTGELITDTQYF.

This clone was seen only once. The gene calls are TRBV7-8 and TRBJ2-2; perhaps TRBD2 as D (5 bases). This CDR3 spans 16 amino acids. V dropped 5 bases and J dropped 8 bases, with 21 bases sitting between them. Germline CDR1 SGHVS, CDR2 FQNEAQ. The DNA for the CDR3 is TGTGCCAGCAGCCCTCTCGCCGCAGCCGGAGGTGGGGAGCTGTTTTTT. It codes for CASSPLAAAGGGELFF.

J is TRBJ1-1 and V is TRBV5-6, with D possibly TRBD1 on 6 matching bases. V was trimmed by 0 bases and J by 4 bases, leaving 16 bases between them. The V gene's germline CDR1 is SGHDT and CDR2 YYEEEE. CDR3 length equals 16 residues. CDR3 in DNA: TGTGCCAGCAGCTTGGCAACAGGGATTGCAACCACTGAAGCTTTCTTT. Translation gives CASSLATGIATTEAFF. Supplemented by reference TRBV5-6 and TRBJ1-1, the full variable domain reads DAGVTQSPTHLIKTRGQQVTLRCSPKSGHDTVSWYQQALGQGPQFIFQYYEEEERQRGNFPDRFSGHQFPNYSSELNVNALLLGDSALYLCASSLATGIATTEAFFGQGTRLTVV.

A single count supports this clone. The gene calls are TRBV7-2 and TRBJ2-7; no firm D call. Trimming took 3 bases from V and 6 from J, leaving 9 bases between them. The CDR3 runs 12 residues. Germline CDR1 reads SGHTA; CDR2 reads FQGNSA. The CDR3 reads CASSFLGTEQYF. CDR3 bases: TGTGCCAGCAGCTTTTTGGGCACCGAGCAGTACTTC.

The chain employs TRBV13 and TRBJ2-1; TRBD2 is a possible D gene (6 bases). Between the trimmed V and J ends, which lost 4 bases and 8 bases, there was a span of 15 bases. The germline CDR1 and CDR2 sequences are PRHDT and FYEKMQ (reference sequence). The CDR3 runs 14 residues. CDR3 in DNA: TGTGCCAGCAGCTCAACGACACTAGCCTATGAGCAGTTCTTC. Its protein product is CASSSTTLAYEQFF.

The rearrangement joins TRBV11-3 to TRBJ2-3, with D perhaps TRBD2 (6 bases). Trimming shortened V by 4 bases and J by 6 bases, and 20 bases separated the two germline ends. The CDR3 loop spans 16 amino acids. Per the germline V gene, CDR1 is SGHNT and CDR2 is YENEEA. In DNA, the CDR3 is TGTGCCAGCAGCTGGAATGCGGCGGGATCGGGGGATACGCAGTATTTT. Translation: CASSWNAAGSGDTQYF.

This clone was detected only once. This chain uses TRBV19 with TRBJ2-1, with D possibly TRBD2 on 6 matching bases. The CDR3 sequence is 15 residues long. Germline V gene data show CDR1 as LNHDA and CDR2 as SQIVND (reference sequence). The V end was cut by 6 bases, the J end by 4 bases, with 16 bases between. The CDR3 nucleotides are TGTGCCAGTAGCCTCTCCGGGGGAAGATACAATGAGCAGTTCTTC. Translating it yields CASSLSGGRYNEQFF.

V is TRBV6-5 and J is TRBJ1-4, with D perhaps TRBD1 (6 bases). CDR3 length: 14 residues. Trimming took off 6 bases at V and 5 bases at J, with 13 bases between the two ends. Germline CDR1 MNHEY, CDR2 SVGAGI. This CDR3 reads CASSLTGQNEKLFF. The CDR3 DNA sequence: TGTGCCAGCAGCCTCACGGGACAAAATGAAAAACTGTTTTTT.

This clone occurred a few times. J is TRBJ1-2 and V is TRBV13; 7 bases fit TRBD1. Looked up from germline, CDR1 is PRHDT and CDR2 is FYEKMQ (reference sequence). Trimming took 0 bases from V and 4 from J; bases not matched to a gene: 2. The CDR3 loop spans 14 amino acids. CDR3 in amino acids: CASSLGTGSYGYTF. The CDR3 bases are TGTGCCAGCAGCTTAGGGACAGGGTCCTATGGCTACACCTTC.

The V and J genes are TRBV10-3 and TRBJ2-7; 11 bases match TRBD2. The CDR3 totals 15 residues. Looked up from germline, CDR1 is ENHRY and CDR2 is SYGVKD. The ends lost 5 bases at V and 2 bases at J; junction bases unmatched: 5. The CDR3 sequence: CAISPTSGTPYEQYF. The DNA for the CDR3 is TGTGCCATCAGTCCGACTAGCGGGACTCCCTACGAGCAGTACTTC.

This clone was counted once. The rearrangement uses TRBV18 and TRBJ1-3; 7 bases align to TRBD1. The germline CDR1 and CDR2 sequences are KGHSH and LQKENI. The junction had 7 bases not matched to a gene; V was cut back by 3 bases and J by 5 bases. This CDR3 has 15 residues. The chain's CDR3 is CASSPGQEGRNTIYF. CDR3 nucleotide sequence: TGTGCCAGCTCACCTGGACAGGAGGGAAGAAACACCATATATTTT. Filled out from reference TRBV18 and TRBJ1-3, the complete variable domain reads NAGVMQNPRHLVRRRGQEARLRCSPMKGHSHVYWYRQLPEEGLKFMVYLQKENIIDESGMPKERFSAEFPKEGPSILRIQQVVRGDSAAYFCASSPGQEGRNTIYFGEGSWLTVV.

This chain connects TRBV13 to TRBJ2-7; tentatively, D is TRBD1 (5 bases). Germline lookup yields CDR1 PRHDT and CDR2 FYEKMQ (reference sequence). V was shortened by 0 bases and J by 1 base, with 7 bases between the two germline ends. This CDR3 is built from 14 residues. The CDR3 region is CASSLGRQSYEQYF. The CDR3 nucleotides are TGTGCCAGCAGCTTAGGTCGACAGTCCTACGAGCAGTACTTC.

J is TRBJ2-4 and V is TRBV19, with a weak D call TRBD2 (6 bases). The germline CDR1 and CDR2 sequences are LNHDA and SQIVND (reference sequence). Trimming removed 6 bases at V and 0 bases at J, with 12 bases between. The CDR3 has 15 amino acids. Here the CDR3 reads CASRETRSAKNIQYF. In DNA, the CDR3 is TGTGCCAGTAGAGAGACTAGATCAGCCAAAAACATTCAGTACTTC.

A single count supports this clone. This rearrangement joins TRBV5-1 to TRBJ2-1, with a possible D match to TRBD2 (6 bases). The V gene lost 7 bases and the J gene lost 0 bases, with 23 bases spanning the gap. Germline-derived CDR1 and CDR2 are SGHRS and YFSETQ. The CDR3 is made up of 18 amino acids. The CDR3 reads CASGRISGLTSSYNEQFF. The CDR3 nucleotides read TGCGCCAGCGGTAGGATTAGCGGTCTTACAAGCTCCTACAATGAGCAGTTCTTC.

The V gene is TRBV7-8, the J gene TRBJ2-7; 13 bases are a match to TRBD2. CDR1 and CDR2 (germline): SGHVS, FQNEAQ. CDR3 size: 15 residues. Germline trimming cut 2 bases from V and 6 bases from J; bases unmatched to any gene: 4. The CDR3 region is CASSLLLAGGSEQYF. The CDR3 nucleotides are TGTGCCAGCAGCTTATTACTAGCGGGAGGGTCCGAGCAGTACTTC. The full variable domain, in which reference TRBV7-8 and TRBJ2-7 provide the parts outside the CDR3, is GAGVSQSPRYKVAKRGQDVALRCDPISGHVSLFWYQQALGQGPEFLTYFQNEAQLDKSGLPSDRFFAERPEGSVSTLKIQRTQQEDSAVYLCASSLLLAGGSEQYFGPGTRLTVT.

The gene calls are TRBV27 and TRBJ2-7; D perhaps matches TRBD1 (5 bases). Trimming stripped 1 base from V and 6 bases from J, with 10 bases between. Germline CDR1 and CDR2: MNHEY and SMNVEV (reference sequence). The CDR3 length is 13 residues. This CDR3 reads CASSLWIGAEQYF. The DNA of the CDR3 is TGTGCCAGCAGTTTATGGATAGGGGCCGAGCAGTACTTC.

The rearrangement uses TRBV2 and TRBJ2-3, with 9 positions matching TRBD1. The CDR3 runs to 15 residues. Germline loops: CDR1 SNHLY, CDR2 FYNNEI. With V trimmed by 6 bases and J by 5 bases, 9 bases remained unmatched. CDR3 in amino acids: CASSPGTGSGDTQYF. Written as DNA, the CDR3 is TGTGCCAGCAGCCCCGGGACAGGGTCGGGAGATACGCAGTATTTT.

V and J are TRBV27 and TRBJ2-7; no reliable D call. Germline V CDR1 and CDR2: MNHEY, SMNVEV (reference sequence). The germline V and J ends were trimmed by 2 bases and 5 bases, with 16 bases remaining between them. The CDR3 is 15 residues long. CDR3 residues: CASSLGYAGYDEQYF. CDR3 DNA sequence: TGTGCCAGCAGTTTAGGGTATGCAGGTTACGACGAGCAGTACTTC.

The V gene is TRBV7-6, the J gene TRBJ2-7; D might be TRBD1 (6 bases). Trimming removed 5 bases at V and 3 bases at J, with 23 bases between. CDR1 and CDR2 (germline): SGHVS, FNYEAQ. This CDR3 is 17 amino acids long. CDR3 sequence reads: CASSRTMDSQSSYEQYF. CDR3 DNA sequence: TGTGCCAGCAGCCGTACGATGGACAGCCAAAGTAGCTACGAGCAGTACTTC. Combining the CDR3 with reference TRBV7-6 and TRBJ2-7 gives the whole variable domain GAGVSQSPRYKVTKRGQDVALRCDPISGHVSLYWYRQALGQGPEFLTYFNYEAQQDKSGLPNDRFSAERPEGSISTLTIQRTEQRDSAMYRCASSRTMDSQSSYEQYFGPGTRLTVT.

The rearrangement uses TRBV7-9 and TRBJ2-3; weak D call: TRBD2 (5 bases). The germline V gene encodes CDR1 SEHNR and CDR2 FQNEAQ (reference sequence). The CDR3 runs 13 residues. Trimming cost V 3 bases and J 4 bases, with 8 bases left between them. CDR3 amino acids: CASSLRVADTQYF. Written as DNA, the CDR3 is TGTGCCAGCAGCTTGAGGGTAGCAGATACGCAGTATTTT. Complete variable domain (other parts from reference TRBV7-9 and TRBJ2-3): DTGVSQNPRHKITKRGQNVTFRCDPISEHNRLYWYRQTLGQGPEFLTYFQNEAQLEKSRLLSDRFSAERPKGSFSTLEIQRTEQGDSAMYLCASSLRVADTQYFGPGTRLTVL.

The chain has TRBV12-5 and TRBJ1-3; 8 bases align to TRBD1. V shed 7 bases, J shed 2 bases, and the junction held 4 bases outside the gene matches. Germline loops: CDR1 LGHNT, CDR2 FRNRAP. The CDR3 loop spans 14 amino acids. The DNA for the CDR3 is TGTGCTAGTGCACCACAGGGGGCTGGAAACACCATATATTTT. Its protein product is CASAPQGAGNTIYF.

This clone was seen just once. The chain joins TRBV9 to TRBJ2-2; 8 nucleotides match TRBD1. The V gene end was trimmed by 0 bases and the J gene end by 5 bases; junction bases not matched to a gene: 9. Germline V gene sequence: CDR1 SGDLS, CDR2 YYNGEE. There are 17 residues in the CDR3. DNA of the CDR3: TGTGCCAGCAGCGTAGCAGGGGGCATTCGAGGGACCGGGGAGCTGTTTTTT. This translates into CASSVAGGIRGTGELFF.

V gene TRBV6-1 combines with J gene TRBJ1-5, with 11 bases fitting TRBD1. The length of the CDR3 is 19 residues. The ends lost 2 bases at V and 1 base at J; junction bases unmatched: 10. Germline values: CDR1 MNHNS, CDR2 SASEGT. The CDR3 DNA follows: TGTGCCAGCAGTGAACCCCGGACAGGGGGCATGCAGAGCAATCAGCCCCAGCATTTT. Amino acids: CASSEPRTGGMQSNQPQHF.

The CDR3 sequence is CASSPGTSNYEQYF. Written as DNA, the CDR3 is TGTGCCAGCAGCCCCGGGACTAGTAACTACGAGCAGTACTTC. The J gene is TRBJ2-7, the V gene TRBV7-2, with 8 bases matching TRBD2. CDR1 is SGHTA and CDR2 is FQGNSA in the germline V gene. This CDR3 has 14 amino acids. Trimming at V came to 5 bases and at J to 3 bases, leaving 6 bases not matched to a gene.

The chain is built from TRBV27 and TRBJ2-3; TRBD2 might be the D (5 bases). The V gene's germline CDR1 is MNHEY and CDR2 SMNVEV (reference sequence). This CDR3 has 14 amino acids. Trimming took 0 bases from V and 5 from J, leaving 9 bases between them. The CDR3 bases are TGTGCCAGCAGTTTATCCGCGGGCAGAGATACGCAGTATTTT. Translating it yields CASSLSAGRDTQYF.

This clone was picked up one time. The V call is TRBV7-9, the J call TRBJ2-1, with 9 nucleotides matching TRBD1. The ends lost 6 bases at V and 5 bases at J; junction bases unmatched: 8. CDR3 size: 15 residues. The germline gives CDR1 SEHNR, CDR2 FQNEAQ (reference sequence). The DNA for the CDR3 is TGTGCCAGCAGTCCTCGGACAGGGGTGAACAATGAGCAGTTCTTC. This sequence encodes CASSPRTGVNNEQFF.